This T cell receptor (beta chain) is drawn from a study of spatial heterogeneity in lung cancer. This clonotype came up a few times. TCRdb independently ran MiXCR on the 5' RACE reads; one entry per CDR3 protein. The sample records 1,500 to 2,000 distinct CDR3 sequences, about 26% being singletons. The V gene end was trimmed by 6 bases and the J gene end by 1 base; junction bases not matched to a gene: 3. CDR1 is SQVTM and CDR2 is ANQGSEA in the germline V gene. This CDR3 is 15 amino acids long. Time point noted: sample taken at primary tumor resection. Tumor, nontumor lung or frozen PBMC supplied whole RNA, sequenced without sorting.

Sample: PBMCs, taken at surgery. The receptor comes from a male donor with early-stage non-small cell lung cancer. This rearrangement joins TRBV29-1 to TRBJ2-4; 13 bases line up with TRBD2. The CDR3 DNA reads TGCAGCGTCACTAGCGGGAGGGGTGCCAAAAACATTCAGTACTTC. Residues: CSVTSGRGAKNIQYF.